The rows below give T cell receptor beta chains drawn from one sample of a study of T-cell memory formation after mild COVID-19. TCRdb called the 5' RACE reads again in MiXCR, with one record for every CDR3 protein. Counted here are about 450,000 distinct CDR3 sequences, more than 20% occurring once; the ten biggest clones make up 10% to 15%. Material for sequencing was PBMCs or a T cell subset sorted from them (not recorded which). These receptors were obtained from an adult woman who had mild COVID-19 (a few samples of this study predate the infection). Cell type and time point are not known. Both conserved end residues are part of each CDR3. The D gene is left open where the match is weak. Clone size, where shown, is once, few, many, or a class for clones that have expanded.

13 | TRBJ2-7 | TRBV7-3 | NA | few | CASSLQGNYEQYF | TGTGCCAGCAGCTTACAGGGAAACTACGAGCAGTACTTC
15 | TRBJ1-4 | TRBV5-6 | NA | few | CASSLQRSTNEKLFF | TGTGCCAGCAGCTTGCAGCGGTCAACTAATGAAAAACTGTTTTTT
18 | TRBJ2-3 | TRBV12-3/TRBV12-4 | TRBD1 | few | CASSPNSGTGGSTDTQYF | TGTGCCAGCAGCCCCAATTCAGGGACAGGAGGAAGCACAGATACGCAGTATTTT
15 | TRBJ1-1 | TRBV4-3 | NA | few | CASSQPGTVGEEAFF | TGCGCCAGCAGCCAGCCAGGGACGGTAGGGGAGGAAGCTTTCTTT
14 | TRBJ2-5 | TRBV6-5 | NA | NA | CASSYLGKQETQYF | TGTGCCAGCAGTTACTTGGGCAAGCAAGAGACCCAGTACTTC
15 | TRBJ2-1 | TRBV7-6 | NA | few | CASSSVGGSYNEQFF | TGTGCCAGCAGTTCAGTAGGGGGGAGCTACAATGAGCAGTTCTTC
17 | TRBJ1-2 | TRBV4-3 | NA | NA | CASSQDKHRRSLSSKTF | TGCGCCAGCAGCCAAGATAAGCACAGGCGATCTCTCAGTTCGAAAACCTTC
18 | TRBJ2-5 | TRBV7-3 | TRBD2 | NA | CASSSPIGLAGIQETQYF | TGTGCCAGCAGCTCCCCAATAGGACTAGCGGGAATCCAAGAGACCCAGTACTTC
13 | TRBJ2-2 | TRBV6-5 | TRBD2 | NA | CASIGTRGGELFF | TGTGCCAGCATCGGGACTAGAGGCGGGGAGCTGTTTTTT
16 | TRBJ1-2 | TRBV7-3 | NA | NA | CASSPSRDIPLGGYTF | TGTGCCAGCAGCCCTAGCCGGGACATCCCTCTTGGGGGCTACACCTTC
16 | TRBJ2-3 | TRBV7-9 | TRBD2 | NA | CASSVGLAGNTDTQYF | TGTGCCAGCAGCGTTGGACTAGCGGGGAACACAGATACGCAGTATTTT
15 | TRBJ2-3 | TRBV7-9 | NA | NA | CASSLARSSTDTQYF | TGTGCCAGCAGCTTAGCCAGATCTAGCACAGATACGCAGTATTTT
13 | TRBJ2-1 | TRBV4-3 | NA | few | CASSNRGSNEQFF | TGCGCCAGCAGCAACCGGGGGAGCAATGAGCAGTTCTTC
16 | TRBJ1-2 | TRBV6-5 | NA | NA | CASSYSSGARRYGYTF | TGTGCCAGCAGTTACTCTTCCGGGGCCCGTCGGTATGGCTACACCTTC
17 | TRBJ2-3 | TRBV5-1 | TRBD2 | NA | CASSVPGLAGSTDTQYF | TGCGCCAGCAGCGTACCGGGACTAGCGGGATCCACAGATACGCAGTATTTT
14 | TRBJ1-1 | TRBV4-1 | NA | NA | CASSQRGDAGEAFF | TGCGCCAGCAGCCAAAGGGGTGACGCGGGTGAAGCTTTCTTT
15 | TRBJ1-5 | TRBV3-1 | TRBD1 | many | CASSRDRDSNQPQHF | TGTGCCAGCAGCCGAGACAGGGATAGCAATCAGCCCCAGCATTTT
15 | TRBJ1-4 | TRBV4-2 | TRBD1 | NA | CASSRGTANNEKLFF | TGTGCCAGCAGCCGCGGGACAGCGAATAATGAAAAACTGTTTTTT
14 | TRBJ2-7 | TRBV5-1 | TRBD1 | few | CASSPGQGASEQYF | TGCGCCAGCAGCCCCGGACAGGGGGCAAGCGAGCAGTACTTC
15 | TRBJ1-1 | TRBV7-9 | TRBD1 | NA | CASKEQGMVNTEAFF | TGTGCCAGCAAGGAACAGGGGATGGTGAACACTGAAGCTTTCTTT
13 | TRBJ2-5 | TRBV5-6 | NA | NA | CASSLASQETQYF | TGTGCCAGCAGCTTGGCCAGCCAAGAGACCCAGTACTTC
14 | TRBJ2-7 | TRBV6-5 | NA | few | CASSMTGRFDEQYF | TGTGCCAGCAGCATGACTGGGCGGTTCGACGAGCAGTACTTC
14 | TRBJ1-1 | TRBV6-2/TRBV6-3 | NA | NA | CASSYNTENTEAFF | TGTGCCAGCAGTTACAATACAGAAAACACTGAAGCTTTCTTT
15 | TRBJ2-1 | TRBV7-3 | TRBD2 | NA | CASSLLVTSDNEQFF | TGTGCCAGCAGCTTGCTAGTTACTAGCGACAATGAGCAGTTCTTC
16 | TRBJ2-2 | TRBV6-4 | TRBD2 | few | CASSDGGGANTGELFF | TGTGCCAGCAGTGATGGCGGGGGAGCGAACACCGGGGAGCTGTTTTTT
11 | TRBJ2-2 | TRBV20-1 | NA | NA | CSARNTGELFF | TGCAGTGCCAGGAACACCGGGGAGCTGTTTTTT
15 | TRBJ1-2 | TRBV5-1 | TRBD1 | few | CASSLLGQGGNGYTF | TGCGCCAGCAGCCTCCTAGGACAGGGAGGGAATGGCTACACCTTC
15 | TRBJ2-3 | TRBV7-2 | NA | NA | CASSLGWELTDTRYF | TGTGCCAGCAGCTTAGGGTGGGAGCTCACAGATACGCGGTATTTT
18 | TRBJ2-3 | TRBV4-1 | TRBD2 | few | CASSQGWASGGGTDTQYF | TGCGCCAGCAGCCAAGGTTGGGCTAGCGGGGGGGGCACAGATACGCAGTATTTT
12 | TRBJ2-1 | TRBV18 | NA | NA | CASSGEARVQFF | TGTGCCAGCTCTGGAGAGGCGCGAGTGCAGTTCTTC
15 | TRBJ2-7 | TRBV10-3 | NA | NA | CAISEDISPDDEQYF | TGTGCCATCAGTGAAGACATCTCGCCGGACGACGAGCAGTACTTC
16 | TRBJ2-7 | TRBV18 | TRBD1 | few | CASSPLPGQAPYEQYF | TGTGCCAGCTCACCACTTCCGGGACAGGCCCCCTACGAGCAGTACTTC
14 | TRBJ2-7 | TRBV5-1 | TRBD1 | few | CASSSGQGASEQYF | TGCGCCAGCAGCTCTGGACAGGGGGCCAGTGAGCAGTACTTC
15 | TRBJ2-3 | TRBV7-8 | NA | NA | CASSLESGVADTQYF | TGTGCCAGCAGCTTAGAATCGGGGGTCGCAGATACGCAGTATTTT
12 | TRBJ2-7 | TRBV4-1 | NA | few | CASSQEWGEQYF | TGCGCCAGCAGCCAAGAATGGGGCGAGCAGTACTTC
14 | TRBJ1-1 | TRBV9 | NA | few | CASSATVAGAQAFF | TGTGCCAGCAGCGCAACGGTTGCGGGGGCCCAGGCTTTCTTT
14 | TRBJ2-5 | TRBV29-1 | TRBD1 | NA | CSVRGQANQETQYF | TGCAGCGTCCGCGGACAGGCTAACCAAGAGACCCAGTACTTC
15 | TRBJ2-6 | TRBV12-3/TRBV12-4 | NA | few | CASSLGVLGANVLTF | TGTGCCAGCAGTTTAGGGGTGCTCGGGGCCAACGTCCTGACTTTC
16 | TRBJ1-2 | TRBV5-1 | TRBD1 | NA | CASSRGWTGEDYGYTF | TGCGCCAGCAGCAGGGGTTGGACAGGGGAGGACTATGGCTACACCTTC
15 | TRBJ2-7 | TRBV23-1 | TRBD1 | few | CASSSITHGQDEQYF | TGCGCCAGCAGCTCCATTACCCACGGACAGGACGAGCAGTACTTC
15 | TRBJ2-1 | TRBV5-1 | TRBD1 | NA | CASSLQGQGINEQFF | TGCGCCAGCAGCTTGCAGGGACAGGGGATTAATGAGCAGTTCTTC
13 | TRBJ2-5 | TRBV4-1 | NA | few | CASSQAYQETQYF | TGCGCCAGCAGCCAGGCGTACCAAGAGACCCAGTACTTC
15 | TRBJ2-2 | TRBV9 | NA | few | CASSPSRQATGELFF | TGTGCCAGCAGCCCTTCCCGACAGGCAACAGGGGAGCTGTTTTTT
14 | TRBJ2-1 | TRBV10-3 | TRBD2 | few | CAISTSGRNNEQFF | TGTGCCATCAGTACTAGCGGGAGGAACAATGAGCAGTTCTTC
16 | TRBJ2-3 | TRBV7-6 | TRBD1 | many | CASSSRGDRRTDTQYF | TGTGCCAGCAGCTCCAGAGGGGACAGGCGCACAGATACGCAGTATTTT
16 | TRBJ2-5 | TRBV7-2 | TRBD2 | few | CASSLGTSGSFGTQYF | TGTGCCAGCAGCTTAGGGACTAGCGGTTCCTTTGGGACCCAGTACTTC
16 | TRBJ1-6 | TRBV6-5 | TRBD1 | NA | CASSYRQGHYNSPLHF | TGTGCCAGCAGTTACCGACAGGGCCATTATAATTCACCCCTCCACTTT
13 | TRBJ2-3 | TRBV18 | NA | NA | CASSPQASDTQYF | TGTGCCAGCTCACCCCAGGCGTCAGATACGCAGTATTTT
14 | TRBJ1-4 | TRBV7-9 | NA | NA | CASSLAVAGEKLFF | TGTGCCAGCAGCTTAGCGGTAGCAGGGGAAAAACTGTTTTTT
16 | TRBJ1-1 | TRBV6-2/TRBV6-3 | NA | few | CASSSPGHAMNTEAFF | TGTGCCAGCAGTTCTCCGGGACATGCTATGAACACTGAAGCTTTCTTT
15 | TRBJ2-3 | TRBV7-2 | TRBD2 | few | CASSDQAGAGDTQYF | TGTGCCAGCAGCGATCAAGCGGGGGCAGGAGATACGCAGTATTTT
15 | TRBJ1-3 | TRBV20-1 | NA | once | CSVTGEGGAGNTIYF | TGCAGTGTCACCGGGGAGGGGGGAGCTGGAAACACCATATATTTT
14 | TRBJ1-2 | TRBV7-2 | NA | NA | CASSPTGLDYGYTF | TGTGCCAGCAGCCCGACAGGACTGGACTATGGCTACACCTTC
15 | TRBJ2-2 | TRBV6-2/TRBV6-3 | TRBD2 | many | CASRRLAGDTGELFF | TGTGCCAGCAGACGACTAGCGGGAGACACCGGGGAGCTGTTTTTT
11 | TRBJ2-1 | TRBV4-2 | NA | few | CASSQEDEQFF | TGTGCCAGCAGCCAAGAAGATGAGCAGTTCTTC